One and the same sample provided the 22 T cell receptor beta chains below, sequenced in a study of early T cells in non-severe SARS-CoV-2 infection. Using its own MiXCR run on the 5' RACE reads, TCRdb lists one record per CDR3 protein. The data hold some 75,000 distinct CDR3 sequences, with approximately 15% observed a single time. Input material: whole blood. Receptor source: an adult who was a healthcare worker with PCR-confirmed SARS-CoV-2 infection or an uninfected control (not recorded which).

The chain uses TRBV7-2 and TRBJ2-5; TRBD2 matches 9 bases. V gave up 10 bases and J gave up 4 bases; unmatched junction bases: 7. The CDR3 consists of 13 residues. Germline CDR1 SGHTA, CDR2 FQGNSA. CDR3 residues: CATTRGGPETQYF. CDR3 bases: TGTGCCACTACGCGGGGGGGGCCAGAGACCCAGTACTTC.

As to this clonotype: Germline is not matched at one junction end, which may reflect a read error. The CDR3 loop reads CTSSFLVGNNEQFF. The CDR3 coding sequence is TGTACCAGCAGTTTTTTGGTCGGTAACAATGAGCAGTTCTTC. This chain connects TRBV27 to TRBJ2-1; D remains ambiguous. Germline-derived CDR1 and CDR2 are MNHEY and SMNVEV (reference sequence). The CDR3 runs 14 residues.

The chain couples TRBV28 to TRBJ1-3; D call uncertain. This CDR3 spans 15 amino acids. The V end lost 6 bases, the J end lost 5 bases, and 17 bases lay between the germline ends. Germline values: CDR1 MDHEN, CDR2 SYDVKM. CDR3 amino acids: CASSPPGWGRNTIYF. CDR3 sequence (DNA): TGTGCCAGCAGCCCTCCGGGGTGGGGAAGAAACACCATATATTTT.

This clonotype has a handful of counts. The V gene is TRBV3-1, the J gene TRBJ2-5; D is undetermined. V was shortened by 4 bases and J by 5 bases, with 17 bases between the two germline ends. The length of the CDR3 is 15 residues. Germline V gives CDR1 LGHDT, CDR2 YNNKEL (reference sequence). The CDR3 sequence: CASSPGDWPRETQYF. The CDR3 DNA follows: TGTGCCAGCAGCCCCGGCGATTGGCCGCGGGAGACCCAGTACTTC.

This clonotype appeared many times. This chain connects TRBV20-1 to TRBJ2-7, with D perhaps matching TRBD2 (6 bases). CDR3 size: 11 residues. Germline lookup yields CDR1 DFQATT and CDR2 SNEGSKA (reference sequence). V gave up 4 bases and J gave up 4 bases, with 8 bases separating them. The CDR3 protein is CSATRGYEQYF. The CDR3 DNA sequence: TGCAGTGCTACCCGGGGGTACGAGCAGTACTTC.

V is TRBV2 and J is TRBJ2-5; D not certain. Germline lookup yields CDR1 SNHLY and CDR2 FYNNEI. Trimming pared 4 bases from V and 5 bases from J, leaving 8 bases between. The CDR3 is 12 amino acids. The CDR3 spells CASSGSKETQYF. The CDR3 bases are TGTGCCAGCAGTGGATCGAAGGAGACCCAGTACTTC. The full variable domain, in which reference TRBV2 and TRBJ2-5 provide the parts outside the CDR3, is EPEVTQTPSHQVTQMGQEVILRCVPISNHLYFYWYRQILGQKVEFLVSFYNNEISEKSEIFDDQFSVERPDGSNFTLKIRSTKLEDSAMYFCASSGSKETQYFGPGTRLLVL.

This clonotype was picked up a small number of times. The genes are TRBV3-1 and TRBJ2-1; TRBD2 matches at 16 bases. V shed 1 base and J 6 bases; nucleotides not matched to a gene: 9. The CDR3 contains 19 residues. Germline CDR1 and CDR2: LGHDT and YNNKEL (reference sequence). CDR3 nucleotide sequence: TGTGCCAGCAGCCAAGCGGGACTAGCGGGGGGGCCGGCCCCCAATGAGCAGTTCTTC. Its translation is CASSQAGLAGGPAPNEQFF.

This clonotype occurred many times. J is TRBJ2-3 and V is TRBV4-3; D unresolved. Between the trimmed V and J ends, which lost 0 bases and 3 bases, there was a span of 7 bases. The CDR3 length is 14 residues. The V gene's germline CDR1 is LGHNA and CDR2 YSLEER. The CDR3 is CASSQDSPTDTQYF. The DNA for the CDR3 is TGCGCCAGCAGCCAAGATTCCCCGACAGATACGCAGTATTTT.

In this sample, this clonotype turned up a few times. The chain recombines TRBV19 with TRBJ1-5; unclear D gene. Germline CDR1 and CDR2: LNHDA and SQIVND (reference sequence). The V end was cut by 0 bases, the J end by 3 bases, with 9 bases between. The CDR3 length is 15 residues. The CDR3, as DNA: TGTGCCAGTAGTATAGATCATGCCCACAATCAGCCCCAGCATTTT. It is translated as CASSIDHAHNQPQHF. Using reference TRBV19 and TRBJ1-5 for the parts outside the CDR3, the full variable domain is DGGITQSPKYLFRKEGQNVTLSCEQNLNHDAMYWYRQDPGQGLRLIYYSQIVNDFQKGDIAEGYSVSREKKESFPLTVTSAQKNPTAFYLCASSIDHAHNQPQHFGDGTRLSIL.

This clonotype was detected many times. This chain uses TRBV20-1 with TRBJ1-2, with 7 bases that match TRBD1. CDR1 is DFQATT and CDR2 is SNEGSKA in the germline V gene (reference sequence). The V segment lost 1 base and the J segment 3 bases; nucleotides outside the gene matches: 5. The CDR3 totals 14 residues. The CDR3 loop reads CSARVGQGDYGYTF. CDR3 sequence (DNA): TGCAGTGCTAGAGTAGGGCAGGGGGACTATGGCTACACCTTC.

This clonotype was observed a few times. The CDR3 is CASSQSSVGLQPQHF. In DNA, the CDR3 is TGTGCCAGCAGCCAGTCCTCGGTGGGGTTACAGCCCCAGCATTTT. The rearrangement uses TRBV16 and TRBJ1-5; D remains unclear. CDR3 length: 15 amino acids. From germline, CDR1 is KGHSY and CDR2 FQNENV. V lost 3 bases and J lost 7, with 16 bases in between.

This clonotype has a count of ten or more. The chain recombines TRBV20-1 with TRBJ2-5; maybe TRBD2 (5 bases). Germline CDR1 is DFQATT and CDR2 is SNEGSKA (reference sequence). V was trimmed by 5 bases and J by 5 bases, leaving 12 bases between them. The CDR3 consists of 12 residues. The CDR3 loop reads CSAGSSGETQYF. The CDR3 nucleotides are TGCAGTGCTGGATCATCGGGGGAGACCCAGTACTTC.

This clonotype was seen many times. The chain has TRBV6-5 and TRBJ2-3; 10 nucleotides align to TRBD1. The trim removed 6 bases at V and 2 bases at J, leaving 5 bases unmatched. The CDR3 is 15 residues long. The V gene's germline CDR1 is MNHEY and CDR2 SVGAGI. CDR3 in amino acids: CASRSDRGHTDTQYF. DNA for the CDR3: TGTGCCAGCAGATCCGACAGGGGGCACACAGATACGCAGTATTTT.

The chain joins TRBV12-3 or TRBV12-4 to TRBJ2-5; the D gene is possibly TRBD2 (5 bases). V was trimmed by 1 base and J by 5 bases, leaving 11 bases between them. The CDR3 is 14 residues long. The CDR3 nucleotides are TGTGCCAGCAGTTTAGGAGGGATGAGGGAGACCCAGTACTTC. Protein: CASSLGGMRETQYF.

Many counts were recorded for this clonotype. This chain joins TRBV7-3 and TRBJ2-2; 7 bases map to TRBD2. V dropped 2 bases and J dropped 4; count of bases not matched to a gene: 7. Per germline, CDR1 SGHTA and CDR2 FQGTGA. There are 16 residues in the CDR3. CDR3 nucleotides: TGTGCCAGCAGCTTATTCGGCCCGGGAGGCACCGGGGAGCTGTTTTTT. It codes for CASSLFGPGGTGELFF.

The chain couples TRBV19 to TRBJ1-5; D not certain. With 7 bases removed from V and 3 bases from J, the gap between germline ends came to 10 bases. In germline, CDR1 is LNHDA, CDR2 SQIVND (reference sequence). The CDR3 sequence is 13 residues long. The CDR3 nucleotides read TGTGCCAGTAATAGCAGAAACAATCAGCCCCAGCATTTT. This translates into CASNSRNNQPQHF.

V usage is TRBV20-1 and J usage is TRBJ2-1, with D tentatively TRBD1 (6 bases). Per germline, CDR1 DFQATT and CDR2 SNEGSKA (reference sequence). Trimming took 3 bases from V and 3 from J, leaving 12 bases between them. The CDR3 is 14 residues long. The CDR3 DNA is TGCAGTGCTAGGGACAAGGGGGACTACAATGAGCAGTTCTTC. Its protein is CSARDKGDYNEQFF.

This chain connects TRBV5-5 to TRBJ1-2; D call uncertain. The CDR3 sequence is 13 residues long. CDR1 SGHKS and CDR2 YYEKEE come from the germline V gene (reference sequence). V lost 6 bases and J lost 5, with 14 bases in between. The CDR3 sequence is CASISEGLYGYTF. The CDR3 DNA reads as TGTGCCAGCATTTCGGAAGGGTTGTATGGCTACACCTTC.

This clonotype occurred many times. The chain combines TRBV5-1 with TRBJ1-1, with D unclear. Germline V gives CDR1 SGHRS, CDR2 YFSETQ. Trimming stripped 3 bases from V and 4 bases from J, with 13 bases between. The CDR3 consists of 14 residues. In nucleotides, the CDR3 is TGCGCCAGCAGCTCGACAACCCGGACCACTGAAGCTTTCTTT. Translating it yields CASSSTTRTTEAFF.

This clonotype was detected ten times or more. The gene calls are TRBV12-3 or TRBV12-4 and TRBJ2-5; 8 nucleotides line up with TRBD2. The junction had 3 bases not matched to a gene; V was cut back by 2 bases and J by 4 bases. This CDR3 comprises 14 residues. CDR3 amino acids: CASSLSAGGETQYF. Written as DNA, the CDR3 is TGTGCCAGCAGTTTATCCGCGGGGGGAGAGACCCAGTACTTC.

At least ten counts were recorded for this clonotype. The chain carries TRBV6-5 and TRBJ1-2; TRBD1 matches 7 bases. CDR1 is MNHEY, CDR2 SVGAGI, per germline. This CDR3 has 13 amino acids. V gave up 6 bases and J gave up 2 bases; unmatched junction bases: 3. CDR3 loop: CASRKTGNYGYTF. CDR3 DNA sequence: TGTGCCAGCAGGAAGACAGGGAACTATGGCTACACCTTC.

This clonotype was seen many times. The chain employs TRBV12-3 or TRBV12-4 and TRBJ2-2; D is unclear. The CDR3 consists of 13 residues. V gave up 9 bases and J gave up 7 bases, with 15 bases separating them. CDR3 DNA sequence: TGTGCCAGTGCCGTAGGGCCTGGCGGGGAGCTGTTTTTT. Translation gives CASAVGPGGELFF.